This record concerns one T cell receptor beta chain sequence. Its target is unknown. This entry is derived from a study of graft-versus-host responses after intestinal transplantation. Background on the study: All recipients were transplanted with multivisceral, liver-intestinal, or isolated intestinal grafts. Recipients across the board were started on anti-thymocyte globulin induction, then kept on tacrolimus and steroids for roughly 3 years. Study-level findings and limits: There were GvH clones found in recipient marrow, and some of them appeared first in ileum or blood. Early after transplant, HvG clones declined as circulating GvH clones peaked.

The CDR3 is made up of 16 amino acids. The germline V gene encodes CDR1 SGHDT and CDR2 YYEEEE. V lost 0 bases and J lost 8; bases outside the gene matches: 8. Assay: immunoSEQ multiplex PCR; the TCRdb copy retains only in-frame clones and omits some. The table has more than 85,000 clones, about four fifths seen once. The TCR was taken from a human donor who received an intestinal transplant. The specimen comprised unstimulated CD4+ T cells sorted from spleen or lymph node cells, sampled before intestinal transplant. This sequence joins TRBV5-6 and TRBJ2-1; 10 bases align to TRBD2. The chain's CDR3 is CASSLVGSGRKDEQFF. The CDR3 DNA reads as TGTGCCAGCAGCTTGGTAGGTAGCGGGAGGAAGGATGAGCAGTTCTTC.